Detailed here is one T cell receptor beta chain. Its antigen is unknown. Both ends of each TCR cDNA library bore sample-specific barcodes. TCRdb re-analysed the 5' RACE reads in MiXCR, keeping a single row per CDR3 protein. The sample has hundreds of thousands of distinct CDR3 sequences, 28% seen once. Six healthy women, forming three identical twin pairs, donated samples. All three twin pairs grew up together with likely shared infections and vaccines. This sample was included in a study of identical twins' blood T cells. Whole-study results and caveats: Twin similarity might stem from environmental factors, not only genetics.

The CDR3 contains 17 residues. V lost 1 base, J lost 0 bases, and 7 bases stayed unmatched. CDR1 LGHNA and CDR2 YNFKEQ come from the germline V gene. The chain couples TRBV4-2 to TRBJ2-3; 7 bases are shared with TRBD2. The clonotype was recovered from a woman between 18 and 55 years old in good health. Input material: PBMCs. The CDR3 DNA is TGTGCCAGCAGCCAAGGTCCTAGCGGAGGAAGCACAGATACGCAGTATTTT. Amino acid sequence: CASSQGPSGGSTDTQYF.